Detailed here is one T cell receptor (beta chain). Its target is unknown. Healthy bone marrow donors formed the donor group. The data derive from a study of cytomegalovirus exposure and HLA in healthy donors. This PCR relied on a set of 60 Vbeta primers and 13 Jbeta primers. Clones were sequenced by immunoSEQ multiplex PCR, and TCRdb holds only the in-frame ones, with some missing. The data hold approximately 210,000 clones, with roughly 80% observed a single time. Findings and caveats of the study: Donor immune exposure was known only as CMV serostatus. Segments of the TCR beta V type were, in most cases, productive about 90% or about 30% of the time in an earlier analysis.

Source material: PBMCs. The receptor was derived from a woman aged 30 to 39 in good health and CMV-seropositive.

CDR3: CASSQVGVSYSNQPQHF. As DNA, the CDR3 is TGCGCCAGCAGCCAGGTCGGAGTGTCCTATAGCAATCAGCCCCAGCATTTT. The V and J genes are TRBV4-1 and TRBJ1-5; D is undetermined. The V and J ends lost 3 bases and 0 bases respectively, with 15 bases between them. The CDR3 length is 17 residues. CDR1 is MGHRA, CDR2 YSYEKL, per germline.